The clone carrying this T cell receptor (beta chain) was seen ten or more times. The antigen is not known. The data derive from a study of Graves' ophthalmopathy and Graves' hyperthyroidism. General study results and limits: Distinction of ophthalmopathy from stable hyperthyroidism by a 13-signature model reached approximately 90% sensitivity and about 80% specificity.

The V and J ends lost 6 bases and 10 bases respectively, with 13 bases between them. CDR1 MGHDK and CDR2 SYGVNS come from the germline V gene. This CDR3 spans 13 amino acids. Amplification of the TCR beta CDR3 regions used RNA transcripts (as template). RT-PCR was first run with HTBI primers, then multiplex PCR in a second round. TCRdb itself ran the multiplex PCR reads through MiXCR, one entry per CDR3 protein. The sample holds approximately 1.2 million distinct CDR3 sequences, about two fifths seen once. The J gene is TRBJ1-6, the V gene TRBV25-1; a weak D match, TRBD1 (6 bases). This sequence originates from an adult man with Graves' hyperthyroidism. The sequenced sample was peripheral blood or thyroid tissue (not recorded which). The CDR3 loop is CASRKGQGSPLHF. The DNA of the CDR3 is TGTGCCAGCAGGAAGGGGCAGGGGTCACCCCTCCACTTT.